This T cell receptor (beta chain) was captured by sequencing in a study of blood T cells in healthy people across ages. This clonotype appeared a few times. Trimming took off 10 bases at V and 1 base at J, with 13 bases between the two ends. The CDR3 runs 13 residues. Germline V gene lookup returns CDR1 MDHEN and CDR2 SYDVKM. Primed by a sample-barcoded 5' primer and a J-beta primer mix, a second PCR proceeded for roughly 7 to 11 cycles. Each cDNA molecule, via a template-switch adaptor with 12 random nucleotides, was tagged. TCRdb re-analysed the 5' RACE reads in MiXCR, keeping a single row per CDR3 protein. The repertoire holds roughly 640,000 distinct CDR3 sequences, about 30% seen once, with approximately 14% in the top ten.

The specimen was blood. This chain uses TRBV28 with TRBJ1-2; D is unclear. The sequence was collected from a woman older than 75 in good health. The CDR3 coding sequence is TGTGCCACCGAAACCTTAAATAACTATGGCTACACCTTC. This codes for CATETLNNYGYTF.